This passage covers 8 T cell receptor beta chains from one sample sequenced in a study of T cell responses to AZD1222 COVID-19 vaccine. Assay: immunoSEQ multiplex PCR; the TCRdb copy retains only in-frame clones and omits some. The repertoire holds 100,000 or so clones, with just over 90% as singletons. This material consisted of peripheral blood, taken on day 0 of AZD1222 vaccination. These receptors were obtained from an adult in good health.

This sequence joins TRBV5-1 and TRBJ2-5; D remains ambiguous. Trimming stripped 4 bases from V and 0 bases from J, with 4 bases between. CDR1 is SGHRS, CDR2 YFSETQ, per germline. The CDR3 is 12 residues long. The CDR3 DNA reads TGCGCCAGCAGCACAAACCAAGAGACCCAGTACTTC. Translation: CASSTNQETQYF.

V and J are TRBV5-4 and TRBJ1-2, with D possibly TRBD1 on 5 matching bases. The CDR3 sequence is 14 residues long. The germline V gene has CDR1 SGHNT and CDR2 YYREEE (reference sequence). Trimming took 0 bases from V and 3 from J, leaving 9 bases between them. The CDR3 loop reads CASSLEEGYYGYTF. Written as DNA, the CDR3 is TGTGCCAGCAGCTTGGAAGAGGGGTACTATGGCTACACCTTC.

CDR3 amino acids: CASSQDPGTADEKLFF. Here the CDR3 DNA reads TGCGCCAGCAGCCAAGATCCCGGGACAGCCGACGAAAAACTGTTTTTT. The chain employs TRBV4-1 and TRBJ1-4; 7 bases align to TRBD1. CDR3 length: 16 residues. The J segment lost 8 bases and the V segment lost 0 bases, leaving 9 bases of the junction unmatched. Per the germline V gene, CDR1 is MGHRA and CDR2 is YSYEKL.

DNA of the CDR3: TGCGCCAGCAGCCAAGGTGGCATCCTGGGCGGGACGTACCAAGAGACCCAGTACTTC. Translating gives CASSQGGILGGTYQETQYF. The V and J genes are TRBV4-1 and TRBJ2-5, with D possibly TRBD2 on 6 matching bases. The length of the CDR3 is 19 residues. V dropped 1 base and J dropped 0 bases, with 21 bases sitting between them. The germline CDR1 and CDR2 sequences are MGHRA and YSYEKL.

In this sample, this clone turned up once. CDR3 loop: CASSLQGLNEKLFF. The DNA for the CDR3 is TGTGCCAGCAGTCTCCAGGGGCTTAATGAAAAACTGTTTTTT. The chain uses TRBV6-6 and TRBJ1-4, with D tentatively TRBD1 (6 bases). This CDR3 contains 14 residues. Germline CDR1 MNHNY, CDR2 SVGAGI (reference sequence). The V and J ends lost 5 bases and 4 bases respectively, with 11 bases between them.

The chain carries TRBV5-5 and TRBJ2-7; D is unresolved. V was shortened by 1 base and J by 3 bases, with 11 bases between the two germline ends. Germline lookup yields CDR1 SGHKS and CDR2 YYEKEE (reference sequence). This CDR3 is built from 14 residues. The CDR3 loop reads CASSLSGSNYEQYF. Here the CDR3 DNA reads TGTGCCAGCAGCTTGTCCGGGTCAAACTACGAGCAGTACTTC.

This sequence joins TRBV7-9 and TRBJ2-1, with 8 bases that match TRBD2. The CDR3 covers 14 residues. The germline V gene has CDR1 SEHNR and CDR2 FQNEAQ (reference sequence). V dropped 5 bases and J dropped 7; count of bases not matched to a gene: 7. The CDR3 DNA follows: TGTGCCAGCAGCCCTGTCTCGGGGGGGAATGAGCAGTTCTTC. Protein product: CASSPVSGGNEQFF.

This rearrangement joins TRBV2 to TRBJ2-3; 9 bases are a match to TRBD2. The CDR3 is made up of 17 amino acids. The V gene's germline CDR1 is SNHLY and CDR2 FYNNEI. The ends lost 7 bases at V and 4 bases at J; junction bases unmatched: 15. CDR3 in amino acids: CASNPGDGGGAADTQYF. In nucleotides, the CDR3 is TGTGCCAGCAACCCGGGGGATGGCGGGGGGGCAGCAGATACGCAGTATTTT.